This T cell receptor (beta chain) was sequenced for a study of regulatory T cells in long-lasting Graves disease. Sequencing libraries for TCR beta were prepared with iRepertoire HTBI primers and Arm-PCR of CDR3 regions. TCRdb analysed the multiplex PCR reads with MiXCR anew, one entry per CDR3 protein. The table has around 480,000 distinct CDR3 sequences, 15% to 20% seen once. This clonotype came up once. The antigen remains undetermined. Given the absence of the conserved phenylalanine or tryptophan at the CDR3 end, a read error is likely. Study observations and caveats: Favored usage of TRBV28, TRBJ1-2 and TRBJ2-5 was recorded in persistent disease.

Noted time point: newly diagnosed GD, antithyroid drugs for less than 3 months. Preparation of the TCR library used RNA extracted from PBMCs. This CDR3 has 14 residues. V was pared by 6 bases and J by 0 bases, with 9 bases between. Germline-derived CDR1 and CDR2 are SGHRS and YFSETQ. These records were also assigned to another study, of T cells in Graves' hyperthyroidism and ophthalmopathy. That work adds: Hyperthyroidism in the patients, aged 18 to 65, was newly diagnosed and under 2 months in duration.

Sequences were derived from peripheral blood mononuclear cells (PBMCs), sampled at new diagnosis, from a patient treated with antithyroid drugs. The V and J genes are TRBV5-1 and TRBJ2-2; no definite D call. The clonotype comes from a man in his forties with Graves disease. Here the CDR3 reads CASTLIPNTGELFL. The CDR3 nucleotides read TGCGCCAGCACTTTAATACCGAACACCGGGGAGCTGTTTCTT.